This T cell receptor beta chain is drawn from a study of monozygotic twins with inflammatory bowel disease. Findings and limits, study-wide: Immunosuppressive treatments were not uniform, and this may have added variability to patient repertoires.

The CDR3 is 15 amino acids. Germline loops: CDR1 SGHTA, CDR2 FQGNSA. In the case of this clonotype: What it recognizes is unknown.

Researchers used around 3,400 ng of total RNA for each TCR library. A 6-nucleotide sample barcode was carried by the UMIs, which template switching added. TCRdb reprocessed the 5' RACE reads; each CDR3 protein has one entry and no DNA is given. The table for this sample gives 300,000 to 400,000 distinct CDR3 sequences. The TCR sequence derives from a human donor with ulcerative colitis or Crohn's disease, or a healthy co-twin of an affected twin (not recorded which). The specimen sequenced was blood. The chain combines TRBV7-2 with TRBJ1-3; TCRdb indicates TRBD1, and absent DNA this call remains unverified. CDR3 sequence reads: CASSSLDRAGNTIYF.